Described below is a single T cell receptor beta chain sequence and its context. The use of a sample-barcoded 5' primer and a J-beta primer mix characterized a second PCR of 7 to 11 cycles. Every individual sample yielded 3 million or more paired-end reads (each containing CDR3). TCRdb re-called the 5' RACE reads with MiXCR, one entry per CDR3 protein. The sample consists of 720,000 or so distinct CDR3 sequences, approximately 40% of them appearing once. Per the germline V gene, CDR1 is LNHNV and CDR2 is YYDKDF (reference sequence). The CDR3 has 14 amino acids. The record originates from a study of blood T cells in healthy people across ages. Each sample yielded at least 6.5 million isolated PBMCs.

The source material was blood. The chain has TRBV15 and TRBJ2-7; no clear D gene. The J call is doubtful: the DNA matches TRBJ2-5 better. The sequence derives from a man older than 75 in good health. CDR3 sequence reads: CATSRAPRKETQYF. CDR3 in DNA: TGTGCCACCAGCAGAGCTCCACGGAAAGAGACCCAGTACTTC.